This T cell receptor beta chain was captured in a study of OX40 agonist ivuxolimab in advanced cancers. Background for the entire study: Ivuxolimab was an agonistic, fully human IgG2 monoclonal antibody directed against OX40 (CD134), a costimulatory receptor. In the dose-escalation cohort, 82.7% of patients were male, and the mean age was roughly 60 years, with a range of roughly 20 to 85. Partial responses occurred in three dose-escalation patients: two with cutaneous melanoma and one with hepatocellular carcinoma. Prior anti-PD-1, anti-PD-L1 or anti-CTLA-4 therapy was permitted, and 40% to 50% of dose-escalation patients had received checkpoint inhibitors. Of the approximately 54 dose-escalation patients, hepatocellular carcinoma was present in 19, melanoma in roughly 15, renal cell carcinoma in 9 and head and neck cancer in 9. The monotherapy dose-escalation portion (N ≈ 50 patients) of the phase I ivuxolimab trial is reported in the paper. Intravenous ivuxolimab was administered to patients every 2 weeks at six dose levels: 0.01, 0.1, 0.3, 1.5, 3 and 10 mg/kg. Peripheral TCRbeta sequencing aimed to test whether ivuxolimab altered TCR sequence diversity and caused clonal T-cell expansion.

On this clone: It has no known antigen specificity. Base-call qualities are not available, and no considerably larger clone is one nucleotide away.

To sequence the TCRbeta CDR3 region, genomic DNA was isolated from the sorted cells. The immunoSEQ Assay was used for sequencing of TCRbeta CDR3 regions. The clones in this table, taken by TCRdb from immuneACCESS, are in-frame only. Not every clone is retained; where verified, under half of the shortfall comes from an unresolved V gene, and the cause of the rest is unknown. The sample has roughly 8,400 clones on record, around 70% of them singletons. The top ten clonotypes cover 25% to 30% of the sample. The trial excluded patients who had a history of autoimmune disease or who were on systemic immunosuppression. Peripheral blood for TCR sequencing was collected from all dose cohorts at baseline, on cycle 4 day 1, and on cycle 7 day 1. The samples were drawn from a first-in-human, open-label, multicenter phase I dose-escalation trial of ivuxolimab. Adults with locally advanced or metastatic melanoma, renal cell, hepatocellular, or head and neck squamous cell carcinoma were enrolled in the trial. CD4+ and CD8+ T cells were sorted separately from peripheral blood before TCR sequencing.

Broad study findings and their caveats: Antigen specificity was not determined for the clonally expanded peripheral T cells. On average, CD8+ T cells showed more expanded clones than CD4+ T cells after ivuxolimab. At doses of 0.1 to 3.0 mg/kg, clonal expansion of both CD4+ and CD8+ T cells in blood was seen between baseline and week 6. Low levels of normalized T-cell clonal expansion were also seen in some patients who did not respond. Partial responders in the 0.1-3.0 mg/kg groups had among the lowest normalized peripheral clonal expansion, especially among CD8+ T cells.

Material: CD4+ or CD8+ T cells sorted from blood, obtained in a trial of the OX40 agonist ivuxolimab. This clonotype was sampled from an adult with an advanced solid tumor such as melanoma, head and neck, liver or kidney cancer.

CDR3 protein: CASSLGQGTQYF. The DNA sequence reads TGTGCCAGCAGCCTCGGACAGGGGACGCAGTATTTT. The chain is encoded by TRBV27 joined to TRBJ2-3, with 9 bases in between that match TRBD1. The germline V end is reduced by 6 bases and the J end by 9 bases; junction bases left unmatched: 4. The CDR3, cysteine through phenylalanine, is 12 amino acids long. Of the read, only the CDR3 DNA is kept; its 36 bases are in frame from base 1. As encoded in the germline V gene (reference sequence), CDR1 is MNHEY while CDR2 is SMNVEV.